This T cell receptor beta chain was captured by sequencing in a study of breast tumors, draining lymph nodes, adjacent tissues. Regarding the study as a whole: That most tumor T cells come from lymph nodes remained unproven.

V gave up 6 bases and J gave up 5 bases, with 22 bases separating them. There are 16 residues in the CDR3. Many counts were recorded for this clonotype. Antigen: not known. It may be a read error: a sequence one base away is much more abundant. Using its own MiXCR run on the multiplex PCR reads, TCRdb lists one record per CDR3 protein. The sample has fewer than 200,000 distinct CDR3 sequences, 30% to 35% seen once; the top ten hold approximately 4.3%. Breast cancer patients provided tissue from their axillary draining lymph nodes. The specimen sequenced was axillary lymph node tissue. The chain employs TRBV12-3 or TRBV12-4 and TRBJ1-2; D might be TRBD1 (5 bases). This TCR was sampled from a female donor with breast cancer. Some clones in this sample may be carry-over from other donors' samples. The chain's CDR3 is CASSHPWRGWEYGYTF. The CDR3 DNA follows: TGTGCCAGCAGCCACCCCTGGAGGGGCTGGGAGTATGGCTACACCTTC.